The clone carrying this TCR beta chain was counted between two and nine times. Its specificity is unknown. This specimen comes from a study of T-cell memory formation after mild COVID-19. Findings of the study overall: Contracting CD4+ clones sat mainly in CM and EM; CD8+ in EMRA. Clones shrinking from day 15 to 85 showed even CD4/CD8 mixes; later expanders tilted CD4+.

TCRdb used MiXCR to reprocess the 5' RACE reads, holding one entry per CDR3 protein. The table lists around 310,000 distinct CDR3 sequences, 15% to 20% of them singletons. Germline V lookup: CDR1 DFQATT, CDR2 SNEGSKA (reference sequence). V lost 1 base and J lost 8; bases outside the gene matches: 3. This CDR3 comprises 12 residues. The J gene is TRBJ1-2, the V gene TRBV20-1; 8 nucleotides match TRBD1. Sequences were obtained from PBMCs or a T cell subset sorted from them (not recorded which). The receptor was isolated from a man aged 18 to 29 who had mild COVID-19 (a few samples of this study predate the infection). Cell type and time point are not known. CDR3 residues: CSARAGGQGYTF. CDR3 nucleotide sequence: TGCAGTGCTAGAGCAGGGGGCCAGGGCTACACCTTC.